These 10 T cell receptor beta chains were all obtained from the same sample, sequenced in a study of T cells after yellow fever vaccination. Using its own MiXCR run on the 5' RACE reads, TCRdb lists one record per CDR3 protein. Seen here are approximately 250,000 distinct CDR3 sequences, approximately 3.8% observed once, and the top ten hold around 19%. Specimen: PBMCs, collected 15 days after the yellow fever booster vaccination. The receptor source for this set is a man between 18 and 29 years old who received the YFV17D yellow fever vaccine.

This clonotype showed up many times. The gene calls are TRBV28 and TRBJ2-6, with a possible D match to TRBD2 (5 bases). CDR3 length: 15 residues. Germline V gene lookup returns CDR1 MDHEN and CDR2 SYDVKM. Deletions cut 0 bases from V and 4 bases from J, with 7 bases between. The CDR3 DNA is TGTGCCAGCAGTTTATGGGGAGCCGGGGCCAACGTCCTGACTTTC. This codes for CASSLWGAGANVLTF.

This clonotype was seen at least ten times. This rearrangement joins TRBV6-5 to TRBJ2-5, with a possible D match to TRBD2 (6 bases). V lost 5 bases and J lost 4, with 14 bases in between. CDR1 MNHEY and CDR2 SVGAGI come from the germline V gene. The CDR3 sequence is 14 residues long. Written as DNA, the CDR3 is TGTGCCAGCAGTACAGATTTGGGGGGAGAGACCCAGTACTTC. This translates into CASSTDLGGETQYF.

This clonotype came up many times. This sequence joins TRBV6-5 and TRBJ1-2; 8 bases line up with TRBD1. This CDR3 is 12 amino acids long. Germline V gene lookup returns CDR1 MNHEY and CDR2 SVGAGI. V lost 7 bases and J lost 4; bases outside the gene matches: 2. In DNA form, the CDR3 reads TGTGCCAGCATTGGACAGGGCTATGGCTACACCTTC. The encoded protein is CASIGQGYGYTF.

This clonotype was detected many times. This chain joins TRBV7-6 and TRBJ1-1; D gene unclear. Trimming left V 0 bases short and J 8 bases short, with 13 bases between. The CDR3 has 14 amino acids. The germline gives CDR1 SGHVS, CDR2 FNYEAQ. CDR3 coding DNA: TGTGCCAGCAGCTTAGCACGCCATGTTTCCGAAGCTTTCTTT. This gives the protein CASSLARHVSEAFF.

This clonotype was observed many times. The rearrangement links TRBV18 to TRBJ2-7; 10 nucleotides line up with TRBD2. Germline-derived CDR1 and CDR2 are KGHSH and LQKENI. This CDR3 spans 17 amino acids. The junction had 15 bases not matched to a gene; V was cut back by 4 bases and J by 6 bases. The CDR3 DNA is TGTGCCAGCTCACAGCGGACCTCCGGGACTAGCGCTAGCGAGCAGTACTTC. This encodes CASSQRTSGTSASEQYF.

This clonotype was seen at least ten times. V is TRBV7-2 and J is TRBJ2-7; 9 bases fit TRBD2. Germline loops: CDR1 SGHTA, CDR2 FQGNSA. The junction had 12 bases not matched to a gene; V was cut back by 4 bases and J by 5 bases. The CDR3 totals 16 residues. In nucleotides, the CDR3 is TGTGCCAGCAGCTCCCCCGGGACTAGCCCTTGGAACGAGCAGTACTTC. This translates into CASSSPGTSPWNEQYF. Drawing the rest from reference TRBV7-2 and TRBJ2-7, the complete variable domain is GAGVSQSPSNKVTEKGKDVELRCDPISGHTALYWYRQSLGQGLEFLIYFQGNSAPDKSGLPSDRFSAERTGGSVSTLTIQRTQQEDSAVYLCASSSPGTSPWNEQYFGPGTRLTVT.

This clonotype was found many times. The chain employs TRBV5-1 and TRBJ2-7; the D gene is possibly TRBD2 (6 bases). Germline V gene data show CDR1 as SGHRS and CDR2 as YFSETQ. V was clipped by 2 bases and J by 3 bases, with 12 bases between them. The CDR3 extends over 14 amino acids. This CDR3 reads CASSLRAGDYEQYF. In nucleotides, the CDR3 is TGCGCCAGCAGCTTACGAGCGGGTGACTACGAGCAGTACTTC.

This chain's CDR3 is CASSLIPASTNEKLFF. DNA for the CDR3: TGCGCCAGCAGCTTGATTCCGGCCTCAACTAATGAAAAACTGTTTTTT. The chain carries TRBV5-1 and TRBJ1-4, with D unresolved. The germline V gene has CDR1 SGHRS and CDR2 YFSETQ. This CDR3 is 16 amino acids long. V was clipped by 1 base and J by 0 bases, with 10 bases between them.

This clonotype was picked up many times. The chain is built from TRBV28 and TRBJ1-2, with 9 bases that match TRBD1. The length of the CDR3 is 14 residues. CDR1 is MDHEN, CDR2 SYDVKM, per germline. The V gene end was trimmed by 8 bases and the J gene end by 5 bases; junction bases not matched to a gene: 9. The CDR3 region has the DNA TGTGCCAGCCGAACACAGGGGGCGAAATATGGCTACACCTTC. This translates into CASRTQGAKYGYTF.

This clonotype was found many times. The chain recombines TRBV7-2 with TRBJ2-7; perhaps TRBD1 as D (6 bases). Germline V gives CDR1 SGHTA, CDR2 FQGNSA. V was cut by 5 bases and J by 1 base, with 15 bases left in between. CDR3 length: 15 residues. The CDR3 bases are TGTGCCAGCAGCCCCTCCAGACAGGTTTCCTACGAGCAGTACTTC. Its translation is CASSPSRQVSYEQYF.